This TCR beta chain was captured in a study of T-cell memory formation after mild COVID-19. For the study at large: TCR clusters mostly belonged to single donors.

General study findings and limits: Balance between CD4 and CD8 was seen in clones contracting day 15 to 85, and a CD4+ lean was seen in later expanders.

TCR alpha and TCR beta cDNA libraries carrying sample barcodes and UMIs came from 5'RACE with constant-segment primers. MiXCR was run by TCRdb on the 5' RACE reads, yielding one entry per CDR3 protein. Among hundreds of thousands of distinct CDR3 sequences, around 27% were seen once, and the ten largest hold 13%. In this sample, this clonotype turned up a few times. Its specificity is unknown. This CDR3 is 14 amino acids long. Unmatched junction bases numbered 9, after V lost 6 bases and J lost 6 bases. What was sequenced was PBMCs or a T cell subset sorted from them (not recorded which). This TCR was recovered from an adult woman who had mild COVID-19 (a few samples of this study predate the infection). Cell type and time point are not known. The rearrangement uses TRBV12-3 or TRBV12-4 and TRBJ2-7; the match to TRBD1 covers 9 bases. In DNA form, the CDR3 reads TGTGCCAGCAGCTCCGGGACAGGGAGTCGCGAGCAGTACTTC. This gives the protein CASSSGTGSREQYF.